Below, 27 T cell receptor beta chains from the same sample are listed, as sequenced in a study of control samples from healthy donors and cancer patients. Profiled with immunoSEQ multiplex PCR; TCRdb holds only in-frame clones, not every one. The sample lists tens of thousands of clones, over 80% seen once, with about a sixth in the top ten. The sequenced sample consisted of blood. The receptors derive from a man aged 60 to 75 in good health.

The J gene is TRBJ2-3, the V gene TRBV7-8; 8 bases line up with TRBD2. Unmatched junction bases numbered 5, after V lost 7 bases and J lost 2 bases. CDR1 SGHVS and CDR2 FQNEAQ come from the germline V gene. The CDR3 contains 14 residues. CDR3 residues: CASKGLGSTDTQYF. In DNA, the CDR3 is TGTGCCAGCAAGGGACTAGGTTCCACAGATACGCAGTATTTT.

The chain employs TRBV20-1 and TRBJ1-6; the D gene is possibly TRBD1 (5 bases). The CDR3 covers 16 residues. V lost 3 bases to trimming and J lost 7 bases, with 19 bases between them. Germline CDR1 DFQATT, CDR2 SNEGSKA (reference sequence). The CDR3 is CSASWRGEVRNSPLHF. The CDR3 DNA is TGCAGTGCTAGTTGGCGGGGGGAGGTGAGAAATTCACCCCTCCACTTT.

V and J are TRBV20-1 and TRBJ2-1, with 12 bases that match TRBD2. The germline CDR1 and CDR2 sequences are DFQATT and SNEGSKA (reference sequence). V dropped 5 bases and J dropped 9; count of bases not matched to a gene: 11. The CDR3 contains 15 residues. The CDR3 here is CSAGDTSGRPGEQFF. Written as DNA, the CDR3 is TGCAGTGCTGGTGATACTAGCGGGAGGCCAGGTGAGCAGTTCTTC.

The CDR3, as DNA: TGTGCCAGCTCCCCAGGGACGGGAGATACGCAGTATTTT. It is translated as CASSPGTGDTQYF. The chain has TRBV18 and TRBJ2-3; D tentatively reads TRBD1 or TRBD2 (5 bases each). Germline loops: CDR1 KGHSH, CDR2 LQKENI. V was pared by 6 bases and J by 5 bases, with 12 bases between. The CDR3 sequence is 13 residues long.

This chain joins TRBV5-4 and TRBJ2-7, with TRBD1 matching 9 bases. CDR1 is SGHNT and CDR2 is YYREEE in the germline V gene (reference sequence). V gave up 2 bases and J gave up 2 bases; unmatched junction bases: 5. The CDR3 is made up of 15 amino acids. The CDR3 protein is CASSFAGDRAYEQYF. CDR3 in DNA: TGTGCCAGCAGCTTCGCGGGGGACAGGGCCTACGAGCAGTACTTC.

This clone has more than one count but fewer than ten. This chain uses TRBV6-5 with TRBJ1-2; possible D gene TRBD1, 5 bases. There are 12 residues in the CDR3. The ends were cut back, 10 bases at V and 4 bases at J, with 13 bases in the middle. In germline, CDR1 is MNHEY, CDR2 SVGAGI. The CDR3 loop is CAIKTDLYGYTF. The CDR3 nucleotides read TGTGCCATAAAGACAGATCTCTATGGCTACACCTTC.

This clone occurred a few times. CDR3 in DNA: TGTGCCAGCAGTGGGGGACAGGGGAGCGAGCAGTACTTC. This gives the protein CASSGGQGSEQYF. The chain uses TRBV25-1 and TRBJ2-7; 10 nucleotides line up with TRBD1. CDR3 size: 13 residues. The junction had 3 bases not matched to a gene; V was cut back by 4 bases and J by 6 bases. The germline gives CDR1 MGHDK, CDR2 SYGVNS.

This clone was seen a handful of times. CDR3 DNA sequence: TGTGCCAGCAGTGAAGGGCGAACTAAGACCTACGAGCAGTACTTC. It specifies CASSEGRTKTYEQYF. This chain uses TRBV2 with TRBJ2-7; D gene uncertain. This CDR3 contains 15 residues. The V end was cut by 1 base, the J end by 2 bases, with 12 bases between. Germline V CDR1 and CDR2: SNHLY, FYNNEI.

This chain uses TRBV7-6 with TRBJ2-1; 10 bases align to TRBD2. The germline V gene encodes CDR1 SGHVS and CDR2 FNYEAQ. V lost 5 bases, J lost 4 bases, and 5 bases stayed unmatched. This CDR3 comprises 15 residues. CDR3 region: CASSTTSGTYNEQFF. The CDR3 DNA follows: TGTGCCAGCAGCACAACTAGCGGGACTTACAATGAGCAGTTCTTC.

The chain has TRBV4-3 and TRBJ2-1, with 9 bases aligning to TRBD2. CDR1 LGHNA and CDR2 YSLEER come from the germline V gene. The V gene end was trimmed by 1 base and the J gene end by 7 bases; junction bases not matched to a gene: 14. This CDR3 is 18 amino acids long. CDR3 nucleotide sequence: TGCGCCAGCAGCCAAGTACGTCCGGCGGGAGGGCGTTTGAATGAGCAGTTCTTC. It translates to CASSQVRPAGGRLNEQFF.

Only one count was recorded for this clone. J is TRBJ2-5 and V is TRBV19; 12 bases match TRBD2. Trimming cost V 4 bases and J 4 bases; bases outside gene matches: 7. The CDR3 covers 16 residues. Germline CDR1 and CDR2: LNHDA and SQIVND (reference sequence). The CDR3 loop is CASSTASGRVRETQYF. The CDR3 DNA sequence: TGTGCCAGTAGTACGGCTAGCGGGAGGGTTCGAGAGACCCAGTACTTC.

The chain employs TRBV28 and TRBJ2-5; the D gene is possibly TRBD1 (6 bases). The CDR3 covers 13 residues. V was cut by 6 bases and J by 2 bases, with 10 bases left in between. The germline V gene has CDR1 MDHEN and CDR2 SYDVKM. This CDR3 is CASSPGQQETQYF. CDR3 coding DNA: TGTGCCAGCAGCCCTGGACAGCAAGAGACCCAGTACTTC.

V gene TRBV5-5 combines with J gene TRBJ2-1; TRBD2 agrees at 12 bases. Germline lookup yields CDR1 SGHKS and CDR2 YYEKEE (reference sequence). This CDR3 spans 15 amino acids. Germline trimming cut 0 bases from V and 9 bases from J; bases unmatched to any gene: 4. The CDR3: CASSLAGLAGFEQFF. CDR3 sequence (DNA): TGTGCCAGCAGCTTGGCTGGACTAGCGGGATTTGAGCAGTTCTTC.

This chain connects TRBV7-2 to TRBJ2-3; D assignment may be TRBD1 or TRBD2 (5 bases each). Trimming removed 7 bases from V and 5 bases from J, with 19 bases in between. Germline V gives CDR1 SGHTA, CDR2 FQGNSA. This CDR3 region has 15 residues. The DNA for the CDR3 is TGTGCCAGCACCCTACGGGGCCCACCAGAAGATACGCAGTATTTT. Amino acid sequence: CASTLRGPPEDTQYF.

This clone occurred a few times. This sequence joins TRBV7-2 and TRBJ2-3; possible D gene TRBD2, 6 bases. V lost 4 bases and J 1 base, leaving 9 bases between the germline ends. The germline gives CDR1 SGHTA, CDR2 FQGNSA. The CDR3 is 14 residues long. DNA of the CDR3: TGTGCCAGCAGCTCCGGGACTCGCACAGATACGCAGTATTTT. This sequence encodes CASSSGTRTDTQYF.

This chain connects TRBV28 to TRBJ2-5; D remains unclear. The V gene lost 1 base and the J gene lost 5 bases, with 14 bases spanning the gap. The CDR3 spans 15 residues. Germline V lookup: CDR1 MDHEN, CDR2 SYDVKM. The CDR3 protein is CASSLSLRRWETQYF. The CDR3 nucleotides are TGTGCCAGCAGTTTATCCCTCCGTCGTTGGGAGACCCAGTACTTC.

The chain is built from TRBV6-2 or TRBV6-3 and TRBJ2-2; TRBD2 matches 11 bases. This CDR3 is built from 16 residues. Germline CDR1 MNHEY, CDR2 SVGEGT. V lost 6 bases to trimming and J lost 6 bases; unmatched junction nucleotides: 9. For the CDR3, the DNA is TGTGCCAGCAGCATACTAGCGGGAGTTGGGTCCGGGGAGCTGTTTTTT. The encoded protein is CASSILAGVGSGELFF.

The rearrangement uses TRBV24-1 and TRBJ2-1; 9 bases line up with TRBD2. Germline assignment: CDR1 KGHDR and CDR2 SFDVKD. After removal of 4 bases from V and 4 bases from J, the junction contained 4 bases not matched to a gene. This CDR3 has 15 amino acids. This CDR3 is CATSEGLAEYNEQFF. CDR3 DNA: TGTGCCACCAGTGAGGGACTAGCAGAGTACAATGAGCAGTTCTTC.

This clone came up a few times. The chain links TRBV7-2 to TRBJ2-7; TRBD1 agrees at 8 bases. V was pared by 6 bases and J by 4 bases, with 8 bases of the junction left unmatched. This CDR3 is built from 14 residues. CDR1 is SGHTA, CDR2 FQGNSA, per germline. CDR3 DNA sequence: TGTGCCAGCAGGGCAGGGGGCGCTTCTTACGAGCAGTACTTC. It specifies CASRAGGASYEQYF.

This clone has a handful of counts. J is TRBJ2-3 and V is TRBV4-1; D uncertain. Germline loops: CDR1 MGHRA, CDR2 YSYEKL. The V end was cut by 1 base, the J end by 0 bases, with 14 bases between. The CDR3 length is 17 residues. The CDR3 here is CASSQVTTLTSTDTQYF. DNA of the CDR3: TGCGCCAGCAGCCAAGTCACCACACTTACTAGCACAGATACGCAGTATTTT.

V is TRBV5-1 and J is TRBJ2-7; 10 nucleotides line up with TRBD1. V gave up 3 bases and J gave up 2 bases; unmatched junction bases: 5. CDR3 size: 15 residues. Germline loops: CDR1 SGHRS, CDR2 YFSETQ. The CDR3 DNA sequence: TGCGCCAGCAGCTCCCCGGACAGGGGGGCCTACGAGCAGTACTTC. Its translation: CASSSPDRGAYEQYF.

The chain couples TRBV29-1 to TRBJ2-5; D unresolved. V lost 7 bases and J 1 base, leaving 10 bases between the germline ends. Germline CDR1 and CDR2: SQVTM and ANQGSEA. The CDR3 sequence is 12 residues long. The CDR3 coding sequence is TGCAGCGCACGAGTGGCCCAAGAGACCCAGTACTTC. It yields the protein CSARVAQETQYF.

The rearrangement uses TRBV30 and TRBJ2-7; D possibly matches TRBD1 or TRBD2 (5 bases each). Trimming stripped 4 bases from V and 5 bases from J, with 12 bases between. Germline CDR1 and CDR2: GTSNPN and SVGIG (reference sequence). CDR3 length equals 12 residues. In nucleotides, the CDR3 is TGTGCCTGGACAGGGCGGGCAAACGAGCAGTACTTC. This gives the protein CAWTGRANEQYF.

This sequence joins TRBV13 and TRBJ1-6, with 9 bases matching TRBD1. The CDR3 is 16 amino acids. V lost 5 bases to trimming and J lost 0 bases; unmatched junction nucleotides: 2. From germline, CDR1 is PRHDT and CDR2 FYEKMQ (reference sequence). For the CDR3, the DNA is TGTGCCAGCAGCCTACAGGGGGCCTCCTATAATTCACCCCTCCACTTT. Amino acid sequence: CASSLQGASYNSPLHF.

The chain has TRBV6-5 and TRBJ1-2, with TRBD1 matching 9 bases. The V gene end was trimmed by 6 bases and the J gene end by 5 bases; junction bases not matched to a gene: 7. CDR1 and CDR2 from the germline V gene are MNHEY and SVGAGI. This CDR3 has 14 amino acids. CDR3 sequence (DNA): TGTGCCAGCAGCCCGGGACAGGGAAGTTATGGCTACACCTTC. It encodes CASSPGQGSYGYTF.

This chain connects TRBV4-3 to TRBJ2-3, with D perhaps matching TRBD2 (6 bases). Germline V lookup: CDR1 LGHNA, CDR2 YSLEER. Trimming shortened V by 5 bases and J by 6 bases, and 9 bases separated the two germline ends. The CDR3 consists of 12 residues. CDR3 coding DNA: TGCGCCAGCAGCGCCCGGGGGGATACGCAGTATTTT. This encodes CASSARGDTQYF.

The rearrangement joins TRBV7-3 to TRBJ2-2, with TRBD1 matching over 12 bases. Germline V gene sequence: CDR1 SGHTA, CDR2 FQGTGA. This CDR3 is 16 amino acids long. Unmatched junction bases numbered 7, after V lost 4 bases and J lost 7 bases. CDR3 coding DNA: TGTGCCAGCAGCTCGAGGGACAGGGGGCAAGGCGGGGAGCTGTTTTTT. This gives the protein CASSSRDRGQGGELFF. The full variable domain, in which reference TRBV7-3 and TRBJ2-2 provide the parts outside the CDR3, is GAGVSQTPSNKVTEKGKYVELRCDPISGHTALYWYRQSLGQGPEFLIYFQGTGAADDSGLPNDRFFAVRPEGSVSTLKIQRTERGDSAVYLCASSSRDRGQGGELFFGEGSRLTVL.